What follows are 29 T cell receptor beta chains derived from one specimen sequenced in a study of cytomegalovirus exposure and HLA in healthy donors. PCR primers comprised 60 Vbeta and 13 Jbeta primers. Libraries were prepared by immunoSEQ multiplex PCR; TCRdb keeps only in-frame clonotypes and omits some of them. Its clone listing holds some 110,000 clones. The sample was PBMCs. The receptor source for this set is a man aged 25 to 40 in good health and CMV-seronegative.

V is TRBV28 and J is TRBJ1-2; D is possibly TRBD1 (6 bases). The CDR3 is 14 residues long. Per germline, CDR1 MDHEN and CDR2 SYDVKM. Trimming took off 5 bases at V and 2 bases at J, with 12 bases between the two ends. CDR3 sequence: CASSPGTQNYGYTF. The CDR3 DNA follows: TGTGCCAGCAGTCCCGGGACACAGAACTATGGCTACACCTTC.

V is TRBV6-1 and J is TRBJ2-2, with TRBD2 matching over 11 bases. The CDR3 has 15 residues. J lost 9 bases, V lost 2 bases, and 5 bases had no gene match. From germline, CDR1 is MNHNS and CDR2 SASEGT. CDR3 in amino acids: CASSESSGRSRELFF. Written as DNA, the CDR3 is TGTGCCAGCAGTGAATCTAGCGGGAGGAGCAGGGAGCTGTTTTTT.

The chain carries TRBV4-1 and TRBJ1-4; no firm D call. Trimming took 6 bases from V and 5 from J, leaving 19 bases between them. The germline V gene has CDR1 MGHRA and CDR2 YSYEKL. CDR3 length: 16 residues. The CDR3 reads CASSPRGWRVNEKLFF. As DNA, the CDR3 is TGCGCCAGCAGTCCAAGAGGGTGGCGGGTAAATGAAAAACTGTTTTTT.

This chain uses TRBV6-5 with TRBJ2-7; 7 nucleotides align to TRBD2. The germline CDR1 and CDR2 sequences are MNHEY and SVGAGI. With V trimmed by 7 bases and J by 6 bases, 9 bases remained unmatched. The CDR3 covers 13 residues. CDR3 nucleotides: TGTGCCAGCACAAGGACTAGAGGCTCCGAGCAGTACTTC. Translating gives CASTRTRGSEQYF.

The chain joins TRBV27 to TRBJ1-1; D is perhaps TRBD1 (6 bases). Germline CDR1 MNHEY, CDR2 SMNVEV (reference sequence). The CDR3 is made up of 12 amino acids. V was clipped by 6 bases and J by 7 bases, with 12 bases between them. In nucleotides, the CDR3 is TGTGCCAGCAGCACCACAGGGTTTGAAGCTTTCTTT. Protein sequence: CASSTTGFEAFF.

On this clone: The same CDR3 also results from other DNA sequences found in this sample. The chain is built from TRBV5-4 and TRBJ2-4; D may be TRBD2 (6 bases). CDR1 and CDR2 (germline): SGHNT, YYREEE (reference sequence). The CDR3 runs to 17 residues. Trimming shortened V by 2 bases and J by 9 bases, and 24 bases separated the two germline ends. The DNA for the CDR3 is TGTGCCAGCAGCTTCTCCCCGGGGGAAGAATCTCAGATCATTCAGTACTTC. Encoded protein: CASSFSPGEESQIIQYF.

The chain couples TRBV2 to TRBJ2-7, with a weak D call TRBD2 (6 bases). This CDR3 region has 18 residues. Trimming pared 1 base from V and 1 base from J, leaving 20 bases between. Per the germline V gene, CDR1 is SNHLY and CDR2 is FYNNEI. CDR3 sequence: CASSEGPIQAGQSYEQYF. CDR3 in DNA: TGTGCCAGCAGTGAAGGACCTATTCAAGCGGGTCAATCCTACGAGCAGTACTTC.

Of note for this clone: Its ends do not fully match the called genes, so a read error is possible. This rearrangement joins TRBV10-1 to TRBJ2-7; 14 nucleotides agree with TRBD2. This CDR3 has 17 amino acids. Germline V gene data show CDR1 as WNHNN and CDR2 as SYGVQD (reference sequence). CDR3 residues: CASSDLGLAGDSDEQYF. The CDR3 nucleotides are TGCGCCAGCAGTGACCTGGGACTAGCGGGAGACTCCGACGAGCAGTACTTC.

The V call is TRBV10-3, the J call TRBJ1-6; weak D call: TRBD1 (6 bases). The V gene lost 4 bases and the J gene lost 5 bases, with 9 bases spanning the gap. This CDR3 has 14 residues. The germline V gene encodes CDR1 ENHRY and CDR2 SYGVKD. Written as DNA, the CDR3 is TGTGCCATCAGTGCAGGGGTTCATAATTCACCCCTCCACTTT. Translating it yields CAISAGVHNSPLHF.

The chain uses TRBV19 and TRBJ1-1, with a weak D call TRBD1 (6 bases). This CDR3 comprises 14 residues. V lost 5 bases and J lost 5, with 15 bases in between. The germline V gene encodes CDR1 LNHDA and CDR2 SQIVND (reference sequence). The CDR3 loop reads CASSAGVLGTEAFF. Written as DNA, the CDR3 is TGTGCCAGTAGTGCAGGGGTTTTAGGAACTGAAGCTTTCTTT.

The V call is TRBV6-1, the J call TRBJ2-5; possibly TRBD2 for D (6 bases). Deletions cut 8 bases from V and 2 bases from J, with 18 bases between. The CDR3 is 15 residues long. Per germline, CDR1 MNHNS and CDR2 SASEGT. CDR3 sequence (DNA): TGTGCCAGCTCCCAGATGATGGGGGGACAAGAGACCCAGTACTTC. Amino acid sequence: CASSQMMGGQETQYF.

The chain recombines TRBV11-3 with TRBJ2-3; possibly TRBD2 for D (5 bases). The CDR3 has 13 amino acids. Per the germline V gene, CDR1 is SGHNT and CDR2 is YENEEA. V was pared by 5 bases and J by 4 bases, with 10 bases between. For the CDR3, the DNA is TGTGCCAGCAGCGAGGGAGCGGCAGATACGCAGTATTTT. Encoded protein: CASSEGAADTQYF.

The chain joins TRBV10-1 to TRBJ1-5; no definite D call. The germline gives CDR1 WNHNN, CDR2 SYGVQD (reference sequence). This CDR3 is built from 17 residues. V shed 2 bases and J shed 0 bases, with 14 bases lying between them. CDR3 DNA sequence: TGCGCCAGCAGTGAGCTCCACCGCAGGATTAGCAATCAGCCCCAGCATTTT. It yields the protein CASSELHRRISNQPQHF.

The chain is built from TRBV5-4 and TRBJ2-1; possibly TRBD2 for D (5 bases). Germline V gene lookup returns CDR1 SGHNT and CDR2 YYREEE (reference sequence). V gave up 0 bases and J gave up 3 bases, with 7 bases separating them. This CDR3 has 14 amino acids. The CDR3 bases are TGTGCCAGCAGCTTGGCTGGACTCTACAATGAGCAGTTCTTC. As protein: CASSLAGLYNEQFF.

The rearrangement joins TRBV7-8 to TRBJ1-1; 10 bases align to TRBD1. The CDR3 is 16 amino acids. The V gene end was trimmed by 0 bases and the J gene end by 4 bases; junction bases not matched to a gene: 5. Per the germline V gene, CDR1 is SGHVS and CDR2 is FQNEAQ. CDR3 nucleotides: TGTGCCAGCAGCTTAGCGCTTTGGACAGGGGGCACTGAAGCTTTCTTT. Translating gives CASSLALWTGGTEAFF.

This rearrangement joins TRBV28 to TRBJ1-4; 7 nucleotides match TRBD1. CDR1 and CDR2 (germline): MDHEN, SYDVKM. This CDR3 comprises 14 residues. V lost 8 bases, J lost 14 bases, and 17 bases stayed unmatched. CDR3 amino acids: CASLGGQPSRGLFF. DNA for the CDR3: TGTGCCAGCCTGGGGGGACAGCCATCGAGGGGGCTGTTTTTT.

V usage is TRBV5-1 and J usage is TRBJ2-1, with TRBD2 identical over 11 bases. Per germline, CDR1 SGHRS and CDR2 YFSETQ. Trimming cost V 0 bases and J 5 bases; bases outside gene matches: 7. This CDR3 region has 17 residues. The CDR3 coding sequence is TGCGCCAGCAGCTTGGAACTAGCGGGGGCTAAAAACAATGAGCAGTTCTTC. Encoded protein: CASSLELAGAKNNEQFF.

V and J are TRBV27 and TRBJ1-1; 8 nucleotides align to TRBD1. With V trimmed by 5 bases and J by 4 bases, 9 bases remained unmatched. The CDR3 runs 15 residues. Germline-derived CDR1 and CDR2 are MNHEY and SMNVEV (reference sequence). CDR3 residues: CASSISGGLGTEAFF. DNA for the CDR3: TGTGCCAGCAGTATTTCAGGGGGCCTAGGCACTGAAGCTTTCTTT.

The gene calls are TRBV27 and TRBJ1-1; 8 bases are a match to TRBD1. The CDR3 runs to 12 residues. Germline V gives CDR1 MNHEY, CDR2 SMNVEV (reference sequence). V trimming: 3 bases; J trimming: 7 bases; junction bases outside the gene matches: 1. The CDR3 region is CASSFGTGEAFF. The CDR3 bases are TGTGCCAGCAGTTTTGGGACAGGTGAAGCTTTCTTT.

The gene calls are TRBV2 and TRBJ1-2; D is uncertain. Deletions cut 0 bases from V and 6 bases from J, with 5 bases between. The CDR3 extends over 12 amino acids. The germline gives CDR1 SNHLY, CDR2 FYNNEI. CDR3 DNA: TGTGCCAGCAGTGAAGCAACGGATGGCTACACCTTC. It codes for CASSEATDGYTF. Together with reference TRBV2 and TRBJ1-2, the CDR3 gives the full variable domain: EPEVTQTPSHQVTQMGQEVILRCVPISNHLYFYWYRQILGQKVEFLVSFYNNEISEKSEIFDDQFSVERPDGSNFTLKIRSTKLEDSAMYFCASSEATDGYTFGSGTRLTVV.

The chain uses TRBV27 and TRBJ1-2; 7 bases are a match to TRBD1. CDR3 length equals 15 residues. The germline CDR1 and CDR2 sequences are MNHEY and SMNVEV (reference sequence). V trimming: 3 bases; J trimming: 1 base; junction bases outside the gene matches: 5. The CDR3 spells CASSFDRANNYGYTF. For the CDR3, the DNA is TGTGCCAGCAGTTTTGACAGGGCTAATAACTATGGCTACACCTTC.

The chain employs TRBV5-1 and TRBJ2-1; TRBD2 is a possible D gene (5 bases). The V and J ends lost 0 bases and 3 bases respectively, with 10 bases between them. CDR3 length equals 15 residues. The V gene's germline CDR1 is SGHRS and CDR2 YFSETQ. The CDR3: CASSLAGLNYNEQFF. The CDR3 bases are TGCGCCAGCAGCTTGGCAGGACTGAACTACAATGAGCAGTTCTTC.

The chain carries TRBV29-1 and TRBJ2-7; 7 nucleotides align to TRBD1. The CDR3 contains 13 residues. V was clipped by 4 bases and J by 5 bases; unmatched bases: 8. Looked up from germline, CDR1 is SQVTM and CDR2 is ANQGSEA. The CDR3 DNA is TGCAGCGTTGCCGGGACAGCTACCCACGAGCAGTACTTC. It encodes CSVAGTATHEQYF.

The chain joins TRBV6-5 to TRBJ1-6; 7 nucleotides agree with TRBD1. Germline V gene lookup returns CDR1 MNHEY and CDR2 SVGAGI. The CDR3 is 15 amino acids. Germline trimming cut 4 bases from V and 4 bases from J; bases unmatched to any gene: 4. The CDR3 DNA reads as TGTGCCAGCAGTTTAGACAGGGCTTATAATTCACCCCTCCACTTT. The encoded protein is CASSLDRAYNSPLHF.

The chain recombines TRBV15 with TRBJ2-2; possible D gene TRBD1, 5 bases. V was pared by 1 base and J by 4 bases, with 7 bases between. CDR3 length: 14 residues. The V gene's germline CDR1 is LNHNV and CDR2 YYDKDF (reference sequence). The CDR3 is CATSRVTGTGELFF. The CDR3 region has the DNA TGTGCCACCAGCAGAGTAACAGGCACCGGGGAGCTGTTTTTT.

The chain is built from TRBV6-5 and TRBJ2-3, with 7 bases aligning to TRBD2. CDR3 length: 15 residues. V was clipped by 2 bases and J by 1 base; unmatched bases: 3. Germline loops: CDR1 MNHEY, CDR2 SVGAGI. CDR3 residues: CASSYDREGTDTQYF. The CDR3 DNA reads TGTGCCAGCAGTTACGATCGGGAGGGCACAGATACGCAGTATTTT.

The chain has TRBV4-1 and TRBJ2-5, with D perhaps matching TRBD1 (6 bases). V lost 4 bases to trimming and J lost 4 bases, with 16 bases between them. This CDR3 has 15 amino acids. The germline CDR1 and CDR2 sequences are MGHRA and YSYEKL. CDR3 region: CASSPSWGTRETQYF. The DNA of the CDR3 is TGCGCCAGCAGCCCGTCCTGGGGGACAAGAGAGACCCAGTACTTC.

CDR3 region: CASSLGRDRVTYEQYF. DNA of the CDR3: TGCGCCAGCAGCTTGGGACGGGACAGGGTTACCTACGAGCAGTACTTC. The chain links TRBV5-1 to TRBJ2-7; 9 positions match TRBD1. From germline, CDR1 is SGHRS and CDR2 YFSETQ. V dropped 0 bases and J dropped 2; count of bases not matched to a gene: 6. This CDR3 region has 16 residues.

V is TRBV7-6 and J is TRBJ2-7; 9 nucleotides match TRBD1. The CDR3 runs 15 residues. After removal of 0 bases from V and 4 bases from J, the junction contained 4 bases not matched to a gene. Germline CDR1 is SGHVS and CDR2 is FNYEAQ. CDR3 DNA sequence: TGTGCCAGCAGCTTAGCGGGACAGGGAGAGTACGAGCAGTACTTC. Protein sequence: CASSLAGQGEYEQYF.